The 10 T cell receptor beta chains below were found in one sample sequenced in a study of CD8 T cells in ankylosing spondylitis. Each CDR3 protein gets one entry after TCRdb re-called the 5' RACE reads with MiXCR. The sample gives 50,000 to 70,000 distinct CDR3 sequences, 6.2% of which show up once; approximately 4.5% is in the top ten. Sequencing used synovial fluid, either unsorted or a sorted T cell fraction (not recorded which). The source is a male donor with ankylosing spondylitis.

As regards this clonotype: A much larger clone differs by one base, so this may be a read error. The chain is built from TRBV28 and TRBJ1-5; 7 bases line up with TRBD1. The length of the CDR3 is 13 residues. Germline CDR1 MDHEN, CDR2 SYDVKM. The CDR3 region is CATNDRDNQPQQF. In DNA form, the CDR3 reads TGTGCCACCAACGACAGGGACAATCAGCCCCAGCAGTTT.

This clonotype was seen many times. The chain links TRBV12-3 or TRBV12-4 to TRBJ2-3; 10 nucleotides match TRBD2. Trimming removed 3 bases from V and 4 bases from J; junction bases left unmatched: 7. CDR3 size: 16 residues. CDR3 DNA sequence: TGTGCCAGCAGTTTGAGCGGGAGGGCCGCACCAGATACGCAGTATTTT. Its protein product is CASSLSGRAAPDTQYF.

This chain joins TRBV23-1 and TRBJ2-4, with D perhaps matching TRBD1 (6 bases). TRBV23-1 is an ORF, and what it does is uncertain. The V and J ends lost 6 bases and 0 bases respectively, with 9 bases between them. CDR3 length equals 14 residues. The CDR3 sequence: CASSDRLAKNIQYF. CDR3 DNA sequence: TGCGCCAGCAGCGACAGGCTAGCCAAAAACATTCAGTACTTC.

The rearrangement joins TRBV19 to TRBJ1-2; D gene unclear. Germline CDR1 LNHDA, CDR2 SQIVND (reference sequence). The length of the CDR3 is 14 residues. With 2 bases removed from V and 4 bases from J, the gap between germline ends came to 11 bases. As DNA, the CDR3 is TGTGCCAGTAGTATATTGGCGGACCTCTATGGCTACACCTTC. Its protein product is CASSILADLYGYTF. The full variable domain, completed using reference TRBV19 and TRBJ1-2, is DGGITQSPKYLFRKEGQNVTLSCEQNLNHDAMYWYRQDPGQGLRLIYYSQIVNDFQKGDIAEGYSVSREKKESFPLTVTSAQKNPTAFYLCASSILADLYGYTFGSGTRLTVV.

This clonotype was picked up many times. Written as DNA, the CDR3 is TGTGCCAGCAGCCCGGGACAGGGGGACTACGAGCAGTACTTC. Translated, it gives CASSPGQGDYEQYF. The V gene is TRBV5-4, the J gene TRBJ2-7, with TRBD1 matching over 11 bases. The CDR3 is 14 residues long. V was clipped by 4 bases and J by 3 bases; unmatched bases: 3. CDR1 is SGHNT, CDR2 YYREEE, per germline (reference sequence).

The rearrangement links TRBV7-9 to TRBJ1-4; D ambiguous. Trimming took 2 bases from V and 7 from J, leaving 14 bases between them. The CDR3 is made up of 15 amino acids. Germline V lookup: CDR1 SEHNR, CDR2 FQNEAQ (reference sequence). In DNA, the CDR3 is TGTGCCAGCAGCTTAATTTTAGGGAGGAGTGAAAAACTGTTTTTT. Residues: CASSLILGRSEKLFF.

This clonotype was seen at least ten times. The CDR3 sequence: CASSLVGEWRYEQYF. The CDR3 nucleotides read TGTGCCAGCAGCTTAGTGGGAGAATGGCGCTACGAGCAGTACTTC. The V call is TRBV7-3, the J call TRBJ2-7; D might be TRBD2 (5 bases). This CDR3 has 15 residues. Germline-derived CDR1 and CDR2 are SGHTA and FQGTGA. With 2 bases removed from V and 3 bases from J, the gap between germline ends came to 14 bases.

This clonotype was found many times. This chain connects TRBV19 to TRBJ2-7; D is perhaps TRBD1 or TRBD2 (5 bases each). Trimming took 7 bases from V and 4 from J, leaving 14 bases between them. The CDR3 length is 13 residues. Germline CDR1 reads LNHDA; CDR2 reads SQIVND (reference sequence). CDR3 in amino acids: CASNQGWRYEQYF. The CDR3 bases are TGTGCCAGTAACCAGGGATGGAGGTACGAGCAGTACTTC. Using reference TRBV19 and TRBJ2-7 for the parts outside the CDR3, the full variable domain is DGGITQSPKYLFRKEGQNVTLSCEQNLNHDAMYWYRQDPGQGLRLIYYSQIVNDFQKGDIAEGYSVSREKKESFPLTVTSAQKNPTAFYLCASNQGWRYEQYFGPGTRLTVT.

This clonotype was seen a few times. The chain has TRBV4-3 and TRBJ2-3; D is uncertain. V lost 1 base, J lost 5 bases, and 4 bases lay in between. The length of the CDR3 is 12 residues. Germline values: CDR1 LGHNA, CDR2 YSLEER. The CDR3 DNA follows: TGCGCCAGCAGCCAAGGAGGAGATACGCAGTATTTT. Protein sequence: CASSQGGDTQYF.

This clonotype was picked up many times. The rearrangement joins TRBV30 to TRBJ1-2; a weak D match, TRBD1 (6 bases). The germline gives CDR1 GTSNPN, CDR2 SVGIG (reference sequence). This CDR3 is built from 14 residues. Trimming took 4 bases from V and 2 from J, leaving 14 bases between them. The CDR3 DNA is TGTGCCTGGAATCAAGGACAGAGCAACTATGGCTACACCTTC. Its translation: CAWNQGQSNYGYTF. The entire variable domain, with the rest obtained from reference TRBV30 and TRBJ1-2, is as follows: SQTIHQWPATLVQPVGSPLSLECTVEGTSNPNLYWYRQAAGRGLQLLFYSVGIGQISSEVPQNLSASRPQDRQFILSSKKLLLSDSGFYLCAWNQGQSNYGYTFGSGTRLTVV.